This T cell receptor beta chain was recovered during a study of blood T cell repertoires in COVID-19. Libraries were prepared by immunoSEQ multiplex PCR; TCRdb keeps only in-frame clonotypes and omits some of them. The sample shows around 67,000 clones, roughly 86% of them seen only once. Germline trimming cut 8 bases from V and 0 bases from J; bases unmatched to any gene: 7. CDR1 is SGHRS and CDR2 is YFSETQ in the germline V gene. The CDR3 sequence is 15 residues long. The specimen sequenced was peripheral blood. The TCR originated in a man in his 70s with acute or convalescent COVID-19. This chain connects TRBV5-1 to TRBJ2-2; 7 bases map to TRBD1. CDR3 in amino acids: CASGNTGANTGELFF. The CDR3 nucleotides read TGCGCCAGTGGAAATACAGGGGCGAACACCGGGGAGCTGTTTTTT.